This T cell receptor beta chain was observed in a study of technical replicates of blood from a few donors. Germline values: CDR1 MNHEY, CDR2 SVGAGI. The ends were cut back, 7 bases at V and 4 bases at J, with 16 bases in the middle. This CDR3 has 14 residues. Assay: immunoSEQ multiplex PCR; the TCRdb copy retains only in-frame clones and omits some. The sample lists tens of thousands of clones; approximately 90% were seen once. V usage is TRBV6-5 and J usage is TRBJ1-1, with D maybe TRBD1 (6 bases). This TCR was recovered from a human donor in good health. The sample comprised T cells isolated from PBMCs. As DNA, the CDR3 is TGTGCCAGCATTTCGGTGGGAGGGGGCACTGAAGCTTTCTTT. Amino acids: CASISVGGGTEAFF.